These 3 T cell receptor beta chains came from one sample sequenced in a study of T cells in Graves' hyperthyroidism and ophthalmopathy. Amplified TCR beta CDR3 regions derived from RNA transcripts. The HTBI primer set served for first-round RT-PCR of the TCR CDR3. TCRdb analysed the multiplex PCR reads with MiXCR anew, one entry per CDR3 protein. The sample contains around 700,000 distinct CDR3 sequences, approximately 40% of which appear only once. The sequenced sample was blood. Every receptor here comes from a woman in her thirties or forties with Graves' hyperthyroidism.

The rearrangement links TRBV7-2 to TRBJ1-2; D is perhaps TRBD1 (5 bases). CDR3 size: 15 residues. Germline V gives CDR1 SGHTA, CDR2 FQGNSA. V was trimmed by 6 bases and J by 5 bases, leaving 19 bases between them. This CDR3 reads CASSLSWSGGYGYTF. CDR3 nucleotides: TGTGCCAGCAGTTTATCGTGGTCCGGGGGTTATGGCTACACCTTC.

This clonotype was counted at least ten times. CDR3 bases: TGTGCCAGTAGTATTCGGGGAACACAAGAGACCCAGTACTTC. This encodes CASSIRGTQETQYF. V usage is TRBV19 and J usage is TRBJ2-5; perhaps TRBD2 as D (5 bases). There are 14 residues in the CDR3. Germline lookup yields CDR1 LNHDA and CDR2 SQIVND (reference sequence). Trimming removed 3 bases at V and 2 bases at J, with 10 bases between.

This clonotype has at least ten counts. The V gene is TRBV24-1, the J gene TRBJ1-4; D remains unclear. This CDR3 has 14 residues. The germline CDR1 and CDR2 sequences are KGHDR and SFDVKD. Trimming took 3 bases from V and 5 from J, leaving 9 bases between them. The CDR3, as DNA: TGTGCCACCAGTGATCCGGGTCAGAATGAAAAACTGTTTTTT. This codes for CATSDPGQNEKLFF.